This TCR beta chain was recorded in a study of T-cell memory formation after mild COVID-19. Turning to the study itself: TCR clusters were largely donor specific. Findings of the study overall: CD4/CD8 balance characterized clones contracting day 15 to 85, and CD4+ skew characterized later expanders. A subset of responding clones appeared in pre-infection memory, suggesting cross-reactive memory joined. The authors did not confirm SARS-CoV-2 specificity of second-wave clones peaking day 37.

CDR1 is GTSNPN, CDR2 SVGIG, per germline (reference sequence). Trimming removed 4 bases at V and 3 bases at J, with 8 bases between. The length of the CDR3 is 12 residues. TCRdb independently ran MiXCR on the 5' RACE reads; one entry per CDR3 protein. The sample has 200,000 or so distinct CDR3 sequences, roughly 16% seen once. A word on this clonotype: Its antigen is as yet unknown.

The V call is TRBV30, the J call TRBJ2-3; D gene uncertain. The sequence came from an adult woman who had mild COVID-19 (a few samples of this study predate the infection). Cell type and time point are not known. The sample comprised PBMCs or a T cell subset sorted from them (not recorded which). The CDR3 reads CAWTRITDTQYF. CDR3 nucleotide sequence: TGTGCCTGGACTAGAATTACAGATACGCAGTATTTT.